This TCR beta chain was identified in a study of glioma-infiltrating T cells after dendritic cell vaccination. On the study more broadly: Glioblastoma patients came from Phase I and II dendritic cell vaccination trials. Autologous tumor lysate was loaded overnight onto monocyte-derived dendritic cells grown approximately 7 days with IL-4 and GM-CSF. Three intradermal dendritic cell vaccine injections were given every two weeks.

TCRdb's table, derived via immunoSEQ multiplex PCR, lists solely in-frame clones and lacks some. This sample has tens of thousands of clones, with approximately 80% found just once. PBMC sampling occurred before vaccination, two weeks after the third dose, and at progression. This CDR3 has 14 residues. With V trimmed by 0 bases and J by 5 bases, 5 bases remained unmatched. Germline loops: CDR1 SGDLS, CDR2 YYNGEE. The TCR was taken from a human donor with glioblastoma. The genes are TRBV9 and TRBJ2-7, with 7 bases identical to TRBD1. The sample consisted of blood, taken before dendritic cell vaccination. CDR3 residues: CASSVAQGPDEQYF. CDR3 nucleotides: TGTGCCAGCAGCGTAGCACAGGGGCCCGACGAGCAGTACTTC. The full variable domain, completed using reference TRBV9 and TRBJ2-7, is DSGVTQTPKHLITATGQRVTLRCSPRSGDLSVYWYQQSLDQGLQFLIQYYNGEERAKGNILERFSAQQFPDLHSELNLSSLELGDSALYFCASSVAQGPDEQYFGPGTRLTVT.